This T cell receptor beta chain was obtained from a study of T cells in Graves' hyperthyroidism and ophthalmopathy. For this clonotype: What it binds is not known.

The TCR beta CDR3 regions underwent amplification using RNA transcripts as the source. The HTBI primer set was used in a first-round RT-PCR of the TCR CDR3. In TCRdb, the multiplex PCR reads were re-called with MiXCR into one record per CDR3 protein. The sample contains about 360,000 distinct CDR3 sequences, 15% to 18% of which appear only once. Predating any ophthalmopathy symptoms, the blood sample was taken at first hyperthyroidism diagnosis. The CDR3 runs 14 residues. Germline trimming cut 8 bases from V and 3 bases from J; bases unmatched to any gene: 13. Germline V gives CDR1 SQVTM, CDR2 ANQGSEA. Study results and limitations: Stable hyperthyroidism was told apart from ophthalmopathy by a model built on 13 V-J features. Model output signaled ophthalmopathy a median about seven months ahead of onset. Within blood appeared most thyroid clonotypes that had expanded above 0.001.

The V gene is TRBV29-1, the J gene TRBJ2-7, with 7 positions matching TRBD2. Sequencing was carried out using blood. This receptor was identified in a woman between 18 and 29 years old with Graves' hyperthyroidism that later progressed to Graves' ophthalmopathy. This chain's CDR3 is CSINTDSGGYEQYF. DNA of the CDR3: TGCAGCATTAACACAGATTCGGGGGGCTACGAGCAGTACTTC.